Here is one T cell receptor beta chain with its context. The protocol was immunoSEQ multiplex PCR, while the TCRdb copy is restricted to in-frame clones and leaves out a portion. The table records under 1 million clones, about 96% of them present only once. Germline V gene data show CDR1 as SGHTA and CDR2 as FQGTGA. The CDR3 length is 9 residues. These data originate in a study of shared clonotypes between healthy human individuals. CD8 cells regarded as naive lacked CD45RO, were positively chosen for CCR7, and omitted terminally differentiated effector memory CD45RA+ cells. The chain uses TRBV7-3 and TRBJ2-3; no definite D call. The receptor was isolated from a man between 25 and 39 years old in good health. Sequenced: naive CD8+ T cells sorted from blood. The CDR3 here is CAPKVLQYF. DNA for the CDR3: TGTGCTCCTAAGGTCTTGCAGTATTTT.